The 30 T cell receptor beta chains presented below share a single source sample, sequenced in a study of a mutant IDH1 vaccine in newly diagnosed glioma. Stated time point: week 11, during vaccination. With topical imiquimod, each dose of the vaccine consisted of 300 ug of mutant IDH1 20-mer peptide. Antigens of these TCRs are unknown. The table came from immunoSEQ multiplex PCR; TCRdb's copy has only in-frame clones and leaves some out. Of roughly 130,000 clones detected, 80% appear once; the ten largest clones hold around 5.5%. The sample consisted of PBMCs, taken from a glioma patient whose treatment included an IDH1 peptide vaccine. Receptors were obtained from a man in his forties with glioma.

The chain has TRBV11-2 and TRBJ1-5; TRBD1 might be the D (5 bases). The V end lost 5 bases, the J end lost 6 bases, and 11 bases lay between the germline ends. Germline CDR1 and CDR2: SGHAT and FQNNGV. The CDR3 covers 13 residues. The chain's CDR3 is CASSPRQFQPQHF. In nucleotides, the CDR3 is TGTGCCAGCAGCCCCCGACAGTTTCAGCCCCAGCATTTT.

The chain recombines TRBV5-4 with TRBJ1-1, with unresolved D. CDR1 SGHNT and CDR2 YYREEE come from the germline V gene (reference sequence). V was pared by 5 bases and J by 0 bases, with 11 bases between. The CDR3 sequence is 14 residues long. CDR3 nucleotides: TGTGCCAGCAGTCAGCGTGGCATGAACACTGAAGCTTTCTTT. Translation: CASSQRGMNTEAFF.

The rearrangement links TRBV7-2 to TRBJ1-2, with no clear D. The germline gives CDR1 SGHTA, CDR2 FQGNSA. CDR3 length: 12 amino acids. Trimming left V 3 bases short and J 6 bases short, with 8 bases between. CDR3 protein: CASSFLIDGYTF. Written as DNA, the CDR3 is TGTGCCAGCAGCTTTCTAATCGATGGCTACACCTTC.

The gene calls are TRBV2 and TRBJ1-1; D may be TRBD1 (5 bases). The V end was cut by 1 base, the J end by 5 bases, with 14 bases between. CDR1 and CDR2 (germline): SNHLY, FYNNEI. The CDR3 length is 15 residues. The CDR3 DNA reads as TGTGCCAGCAGTGAAGGGTATTCGAGGGGAACTGAAGCTTTCTTT. It codes for CASSEGYSRGTEAFF.

This chain links TRBV11-2 with TRBJ2-3; D is uncertain. Trimming pared 0 bases from V and 0 bases from J, leaving 4 bases between. This CDR3 comprises 14 residues. Looked up from germline, CDR1 is SGHAT and CDR2 is FQNNGV. CDR3 loop: CASSLDGSTDTQYF. The DNA for the CDR3 is TGTGCCAGCAGCTTAGACGGGAGCACAGATACGCAGTATTTT.

CDR3 loop: CASSAYPGTSGYNEQFF. The CDR3 DNA reads as TGTGCCAGCAGCGCCTACCCCGGGACTAGCGGCTACAATGAGCAGTTCTTC. The rearrangement joins TRBV6-4 to TRBJ2-1; 11 bases align to TRBD2. V trimming: 6 bases; J trimming: 3 bases; junction bases outside the gene matches: 10. Germline V gives CDR1 MRHNA, CDR2 SNTAGT. The CDR3 covers 17 residues.

This clone has just one count. The rearrangement uses TRBV5-1 and TRBJ2-7; perhaps TRBD1 as D (6 bases). This CDR3 contains 14 residues. CDR1 and CDR2 from the germline V gene are SGHRS and YFSETQ. V was clipped by 4 bases and J by 3 bases, with 14 bases between them. The CDR3 spells CASSPTGSLYEQYF. The CDR3 region has the DNA TGCGCCAGCAGCCCCACAGGGTCTCTCTACGAGCAGTACTTC.

CDR3 amino acids: CASRPQGLWSTGELFF. The CDR3 DNA reads as TGTGCCAGCAGACCCCAGGGGCTGTGGAGCACCGGGGAGCTGTTTTTT. The chain joins TRBV7-9 to TRBJ2-2; tentatively, D is TRBD1 (6 bases). Germline CDR1 is SEHNR and CDR2 is FQNEAQ (reference sequence). V was shortened by 6 bases and J by 4 bases, with 18 bases between the two germline ends. The CDR3 loop spans 16 amino acids.

The count of this clone is one. The chain employs TRBV7-4 and TRBJ1-6, with 10 nucleotides matching TRBD1. This CDR3 spans 16 amino acids. Germline loops: CDR1 SGHVT, CDR2 SQSDAQ. V trimming: 2 bases; J trimming: 6 bases; junction bases outside the gene matches: 4. CDR3 nucleotide sequence: TGTGCCAGCAGCTTACCGGGACAGGGGACTAATTCACCCCTCCACTTT. Translation: CASSLPGQGTNSPLHF. Combining the CDR3 with reference TRBV7-4 and TRBJ1-6 gives the whole variable domain GAGVSQSPRYKVAKRGRDVALRCDSISGHVTLYWYRQTLGQGSEVLTYSQSDAQRDKSGRPSGRFSAERPERSVSTLKIQRTEQGDSAVYLCASSLPGQGTNSPLHFGNGTRLTVT.

As for this clone: The DNA is left out, because the CDR3 cannot be placed on it with certainty; the CDR3 is given as TCRdb lists it. The J gene is TRBJ2-1, the V gene TRBV5-1. Germline lookup yields CDR1 SGHRS and CDR2 YFSETQ. With termini counted, the CDR3 has 13 amino acids. This CDR3 is CASSSVGAGTEFF.

The rearrangement uses TRBV25-1 and TRBJ2-7, with a tentative D call TRBD2 (7 bases). This CDR3 is 14 amino acids long. The V and J ends lost 5 bases and 2 bases respectively, with 13 bases between them. Per germline, CDR1 MGHDK and CDR2 SYGVNS. CDR3 in amino acids: CASSPPGGPYEQYF. The CDR3, as DNA: TGTGCCAGCAGTCCACCCGGGGGGCCCTACGAGCAGTACTTC.

The chain is built from TRBV29-1 and TRBJ2-5; no firm D call. V was trimmed by 5 bases and J by 6 bases, leaving 7 bases between them. This CDR3 spans 10 amino acids. CDR1 is SQVTM, CDR2 ANQGSEA, per germline. CDR3 in amino acids: CSVLLQTQYF. As DNA, the CDR3 is TGCAGCGTTTTGTTACAGACCCAGTACTTC.

The rearrangement uses TRBV11-2 and TRBJ2-7; D uncertain. Trimming removed 0 bases at V and 4 bases at J, with 1 base between. Germline assignment: CDR1 SGHAT and CDR2 FQNNGV. This CDR3 is built from 11 residues. The CDR3 sequence: CASSLEYEQYF. DNA of the CDR3: TGTGCCAGCAGCTTAGAGTACGAGCAGTACTTC.

J is TRBJ2-7 and V is TRBV28; D perhaps matches TRBD2 (6 bases). The germline V gene encodes CDR1 MDHEN and CDR2 SYDVKM. The CDR3 spans 14 residues. V was cut by 3 bases and J by 3 bases, with 12 bases left in between. The CDR3: CASSLRGLYYEQYF. The CDR3 DNA follows: TGTGCCAGCAGTTTGAGGGGACTGTACTACGAGCAGTACTTC.

This clone was seen a handful of times. The chain links TRBV2 to TRBJ1-5; 10 bases map to TRBD1. The germline CDR1 and CDR2 sequences are SNHLY and FYNNEI. The trim removed 7 bases at V and 2 bases at J, leaving 14 bases unmatched. The CDR3 consists of 18 residues. CDR3 loop: CASTDPRTGGLGNQPQHF. Written as DNA, the CDR3 is TGTGCCAGCACGGACCCTCGGACAGGGGGTTTGGGCAATCAGCCCCAGCATTTT. The whole variable domain, remainder taken from reference TRBV2 and TRBJ1-5, is EPEVTQTPSHQVTQMGQEVILRCVPISNHLYFYWYRQILGQKVEFLVSFYNNEISEKSEIFDDQFSVERPDGSNFTLKIRSTKLEDSAMYFCASTDPRTGGLGNQPQHFGDGTRLSIL.

The CDR3 nucleotides read TGCGCCAGCAGCCAAGCATTGTGGGGGGCAGGGGAAAAACTGTTTTTT. Translating gives CASSQALWGAGEKLFF. This sequence joins TRBV4-1 and TRBJ1-4; tentative D call: TRBD1 (6 bases). Trimming left V 1 base short and J 8 bases short, with 17 bases between. Germline loops: CDR1 MGHRA, CDR2 YSYEKL. The CDR3 contains 16 residues.

The CDR3 here is CASSLAGLAHEQYF. In nucleotides, the CDR3 is TGTGCCAGCAGCTTGGCAGGACTAGCCCACGAGCAGTACTTC. The chain combines TRBV5-4 with TRBJ2-7, with 8 bases lining up with TRBD2. Unmatched junction bases numbered 4, after V lost 0 bases and J lost 5 bases. In germline, CDR1 is SGHNT, CDR2 YYREEE (reference sequence). This CDR3 is 14 amino acids long. Full variable domain (rest looked up from reference TRBV5-4 and TRBJ2-7): ETGVTQSPTHLIKTRGQQVTLRCSSQSGHNTVSWYQQALGQGPQFIFQYYREEENGRGNFPPRFSGLQFPNYSSELNVNALELDDSALYLCASSLAGLAHEQYFGPGTRLTVT.

The chain employs TRBV2 and TRBJ2-7, with D possibly called TRBD1 or TRBD2 (6 bases each). With 4 bases removed from V and 2 bases from J, the gap between germline ends came to 12 bases. The CDR3 is 14 amino acids. Germline V gene lookup returns CDR1 SNHLY and CDR2 FYNNEI. CDR3 protein: CASSGRGATYEQYF. CDR3 in DNA: TGTGCCAGCAGTGGAAGGGGGGCCACCTACGAGCAGTACTTC.

This rearrangement joins TRBV5-1 to TRBJ2-3; 8 positions agree with TRBD2. Germline trimming cut 9 bases from V and 2 bases from J; bases unmatched to any gene: 11. Germline V gene sequence: CDR1 SGHRS, CDR2 YFSETQ. The CDR3 loop spans 15 amino acids. The CDR3: CAIKEREWFTDTQYF. The CDR3 DNA follows: TGCGCCATCAAAGAGCGGGAGTGGTTCACAGATACGCAGTATTTT.

The chain recombines TRBV6-1 with TRBJ2-7; no definite D call. CDR1 is MNHNS, CDR2 SASEGT, per germline. V lost 0 bases and J lost 5, with 8 bases in between. The CDR3 has 13 residues. This CDR3 reads CASSEAQGNEQYF. The CDR3 bases are TGTGCCAGCAGTGAAGCCCAAGGGAACGAGCAGTACTTC.

The chain joins TRBV30 to TRBJ1-2, with TRBD1 as a possible D gene (5 bases). Germline assignment: CDR1 GTSNPN and CDR2 SVGIG (reference sequence). The CDR3 loop spans 15 amino acids. V was shortened by 1 base and J by 8 bases, with 20 bases between the two germline ends. Written as DNA, the CDR3 is TGTGCCTGGAGTGACCACCGGGGGGGAGCAAAAGGCTACACCTTC. The encoded protein is CAWSDHRGGAKGYTF.

The chain carries TRBV15 and TRBJ2-3; no firm D call. The CDR3 loop spans 12 amino acids. V lost 5 bases and J lost 6, with 9 bases in between. The germline V gene has CDR1 LNHNV and CDR2 YYDKDF (reference sequence). CDR3 in DNA: TGTGCCACCAGCGGCTCTGGGGATACGCAGTATTTT. Amino acids: CATSGSGDTQYF. The full variable domain, completed using reference TRBV15 and TRBJ2-3, is DAMVIQNPRYQVTQFGKPVTLSCSQTLNHNVMYWYQQKSSQAPKLLFHYYDKDFNNEADTPDNFQSRRPNTSFCFLDIRSPGLGDTAMYLCATSGSGDTQYFGPGTRLTVL.

Turning to this clone: The sample contains more than one DNA sequence encoding this CDR3. The chain is built from TRBV14 and TRBJ1-2; D not resolved. CDR3 length: 14 residues. The V gene's germline CDR1 is SGHDN and CDR2 FVKESK. V dropped 0 bases and J dropped 7 bases, with 12 bases sitting between them. This CDR3 reads CASSQDARVGGYTF. The CDR3 coding sequence is TGTGCCAGCAGCCAAGATGCCAGAGTCGGTGGCTACACCTTC.

This clone appeared once. In nucleotides, the CDR3 is TGTGCCATCAGTGAGTCAAGAAGACTAGCGGACTCCTACGAGCAGTACTTC. Residues: CAISESRRLADSYEQYF. The chain employs TRBV10-3 and TRBJ2-7; TRBD2 aligns across 9 bases. J gave up 0 bases and V 0 bases, and 6 bases lay outside the gene matches. There are 17 residues in the CDR3. Germline V lookup: CDR1 ENHRY, CDR2 SYGVKD.

This clone occurred a few times. This chain joins TRBV30 and TRBJ1-1; TRBD1 is a possible D gene (6 bases). The V gene lost 2 bases and the J gene lost 0 bases, with 19 bases spanning the gap. This CDR3 contains 17 residues. Germline lookup yields CDR1 GTSNPN and CDR2 SVGIG (reference sequence). The CDR3: CAWSRGTVAFLNTEAFF. In nucleotides, the CDR3 is TGTGCCTGGAGTAGGGGGACCGTCGCCTTCTTGAACACTGAAGCTTTCTTT.

The chain couples TRBV14 to TRBJ2-3; 9 bases align to TRBD1. This CDR3 has 14 amino acids. J lost 6 bases, V lost 4 bases, and 5 bases had no gene match. CDR1 is SGHDN and CDR2 is FVKESK in the germline V gene. Here the CDR3 DNA reads TGTGCCAGCAGCCCGGACAGGGGATGGGATACGCAGTATTTT. This sequence encodes CASSPDRGWDTQYF.

In its sample, this clone was seen a few times. The chain carries TRBV18 and TRBJ2-1, with 12 bases that match TRBD2. Unmatched junction bases numbered 11, after V lost 2 bases and J lost 9 bases. The CDR3 runs 17 residues. CDR1 and CDR2 (germline): KGHSH, LQKENI. As DNA, the CDR3 is TGTGCCAGCTCACCATGGCAGCTAGCGGGGGGGCCAGGTGAGCAGTTCTTC. It is translated as CASSPWQLAGGPGEQFF.

V gene TRBV19 combines with J gene TRBJ2-7, with a tentative D call TRBD2 (6 bases). The length of the CDR3 is 15 residues. The V end was cut by 10 bases, the J end by 3 bases, with 22 bases between. The germline gives CDR1 LNHDA, CDR2 SQIVND (reference sequence). The CDR3 is CATSAFGTTIYEQYF. The DNA for the CDR3 is TGTGCCACTAGCGCCTTTGGGACGACCATCTACGAGCAGTACTTC.

This clone was counted once. The chain combines TRBV28 with TRBJ1-1; D may be TRBD1 (5 bases). The CDR3 consists of 14 residues. Trimming pared 3 bases from V and 5 bases from J, leaving 13 bases between. Germline values: CDR1 MDHEN, CDR2 SYDVKM. CDR3 protein: CASSLRGWVTEAFF. The CDR3 coding sequence is TGTGCCAGCAGTTTGCGGGGGTGGGTTACTGAAGCTTTCTTT.

The V and J genes are TRBV5-4 and TRBJ2-5; possibly TRBD2 for D (5 bases). V was pared by 2 bases and J by 4 bases, with 12 bases between. The CDR3 has 14 amino acids. The germline CDR1 and CDR2 sequences are SGHNT and YYREEE (reference sequence). The chain's CDR3 is CASSLVGVGETQYF. In DNA form, the CDR3 reads TGTGCCAGCAGCTTAGTGGGAGTTGGAGAGACCCAGTACTTC.